Below are 7 T cell receptor beta chains sequenced from a single sample in a study of T-cell reconstitution after alpha-beta-depleted transplantation in children. For TCRbeta, the library was prepared with unique molecular identifiers. Via MiXCR, TCRdb re-called the PCR reads, giving one row per CDR3 protein. The repertoire has 300,000 to 400,000 distinct CDR3 sequences, 13% of them found once; the top ten carry 3.5% to 4.5%. Sequences were derived from PBMCs, sampled from the stem cell graft. The receptor source for this set is a human donor who donated a stem cell graft to a child with Fanconi anemia.

This clonotype was picked up a small number of times. The chain employs TRBV30 and TRBJ2-7; D is tentatively TRBD1 or TRBD2 (5 bases each). The CDR3 contains 11 residues. CDR1 is GTSNPN, CDR2 SVGIG, per germline (reference sequence). V shed 2 bases and J shed 6 bases, with 8 bases lying between them. The CDR3 sequence is CAWSLRGEQYF. The CDR3 nucleotides read TGTGCCTGGAGTTTGAGGGGCGAGCAGTACTTC.

This clonotype was seen ten or more times. The chain is built from TRBV4-3 and TRBJ2-3, with D possibly being TRBD1 (5 bases). The V gene lost 0 bases and the J gene lost 4 bases, with 17 bases spanning the gap. CDR1 is LGHNA and CDR2 is YSLEER in the germline V gene. This CDR3 spans 17 amino acids. In DNA, the CDR3 is TGCGCCAGCAGCCAAGAAGGTGTGGGGCGGCCTCCAGATACGCAGTATTTT. It specifies CASSQEGVGRPPDTQYF.

V gene TRBV20-1 combines with J gene TRBJ2-7; no firm D call. The CDR3 has 14 amino acids. CDR1 and CDR2 from the germline V gene are DFQATT and SNEGSKA (reference sequence). Trimming removed 1 base at V and 2 bases at J, with 12 bases between. The CDR3 DNA reads TGCAGTGCTAGAGTGGGCGCCAGAGCCTACGAGCAGTACTTC. It specifies CSARVGARAYEQYF.

In its sample, this clonotype was seen a few times. The chain links TRBV5-6 to TRBJ1-1; no firm D call. This CDR3 has 14 amino acids. Trimming shortened V by 0 bases and J by 4 bases, and 10 bases separated the two germline ends. The germline gives CDR1 SGHDT, CDR2 YYEEEE. Written as DNA, the CDR3 is TGTGCCAGCAGCTTGGTAGGGCGGTCCACTGAAGCTTTCTTT. Translated: CASSLVGRSTEAFF.

Ten or more counts support this clonotype. This sequence joins TRBV6-2 or TRBV6-3 and TRBJ2-2; D uncertain. There are 11 residues in the CDR3. Germline lookup yields CDR1 MNHEY and CDR2 SVGEGT. V was shortened by 6 bases and J by 7 bases, with 6 bases between the two germline ends. This CDR3 reads CASRTGGELFF. CDR3 DNA: TGTGCCAGCAGAACGGGCGGGGAGCTGTTTTTT.

The rearrangement uses TRBV3-1 and TRBJ2-5; 7 bases align to TRBD2. The CDR3 has 16 amino acids. The germline V gene has CDR1 LGHDT and CDR2 YNNKEL (reference sequence). With 1 base clipped from V and 2 bases from J, the junction kept 7 bases outside the gene matches. CDR3 sequence (DNA): TGTGCCAGCAGCCAAGGTCTGATCGGGGGGCAAGAGACCCAGTACTTC. Its translation: CASSQGLIGGQETQYF.

The sample holds a few counts of this clonotype. The rearrangement links TRBV28 to TRBJ1-1, with D possibly being TRBD1 (5 bases). Germline V lookup: CDR1 MDHEN, CDR2 SYDVKM. The CDR3 is 17 residues long. V was cut by 5 bases and J by 5 bases, with 24 bases left in between. The CDR3: CASSTFLLTGKGTEAFF. CDR3 DNA sequence: TGTGCCAGCAGTACTTTCCTCCTCACGGGCAAGGGGACTGAAGCTTTCTTT.